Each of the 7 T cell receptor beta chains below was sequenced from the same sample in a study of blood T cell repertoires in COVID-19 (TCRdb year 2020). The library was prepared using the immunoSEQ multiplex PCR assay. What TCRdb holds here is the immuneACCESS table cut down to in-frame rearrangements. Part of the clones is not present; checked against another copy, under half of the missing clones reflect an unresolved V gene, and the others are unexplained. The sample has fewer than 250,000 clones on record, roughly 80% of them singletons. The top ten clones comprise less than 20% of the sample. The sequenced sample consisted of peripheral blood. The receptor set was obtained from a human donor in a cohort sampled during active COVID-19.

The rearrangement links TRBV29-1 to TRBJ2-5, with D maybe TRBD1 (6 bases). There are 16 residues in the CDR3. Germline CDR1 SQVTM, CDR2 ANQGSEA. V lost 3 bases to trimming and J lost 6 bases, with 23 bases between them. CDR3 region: CSVDSLGAGGSQTQYF. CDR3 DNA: TGCAGCGTTGACTCCTTGGGGGCGGGTGGCTCGCAGACCCAGTACTTC.

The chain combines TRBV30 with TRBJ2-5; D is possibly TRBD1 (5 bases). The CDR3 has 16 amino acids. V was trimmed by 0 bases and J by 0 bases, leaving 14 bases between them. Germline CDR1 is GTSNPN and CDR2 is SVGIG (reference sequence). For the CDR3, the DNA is TGTGCCTGGAGTGTACCTGGGGCCTGGTACCAAGAGACCCAGTACTTC. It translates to CAWSVPGAWYQETQYF.

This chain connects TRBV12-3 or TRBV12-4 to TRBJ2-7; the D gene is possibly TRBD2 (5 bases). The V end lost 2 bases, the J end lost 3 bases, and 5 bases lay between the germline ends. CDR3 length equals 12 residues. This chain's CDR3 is CASSLRDYEQYF. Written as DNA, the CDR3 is TGTGCCAGCAGTTTACGGGACTACGAGCAGTACTTC.

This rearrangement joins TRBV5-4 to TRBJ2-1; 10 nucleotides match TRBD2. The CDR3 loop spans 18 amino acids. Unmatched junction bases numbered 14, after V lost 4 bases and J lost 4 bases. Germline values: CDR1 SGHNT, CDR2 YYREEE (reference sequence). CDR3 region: CASSRRVLAGVSYNEQFF. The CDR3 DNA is TGTGCCAGCAGCCGACGGGTTCTAGCGGGAGTGAGTTACAATGAGCAGTTCTTC.

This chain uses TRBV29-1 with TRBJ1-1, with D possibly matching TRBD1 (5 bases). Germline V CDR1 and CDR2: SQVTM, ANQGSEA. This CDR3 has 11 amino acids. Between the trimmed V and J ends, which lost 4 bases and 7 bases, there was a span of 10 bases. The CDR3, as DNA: TGCAGCGTTGGCAATCAGGGTGAAGCTTTCTTT. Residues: CSVGNQGEAFF.

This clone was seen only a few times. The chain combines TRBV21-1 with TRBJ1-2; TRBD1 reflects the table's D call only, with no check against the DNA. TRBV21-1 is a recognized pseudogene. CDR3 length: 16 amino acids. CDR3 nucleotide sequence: TGTGCCAGCAGACTCATTCAGGGGGCGCGTGGCTATGGCTACACCTTC. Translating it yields CASRLIQGARGYGYTF.

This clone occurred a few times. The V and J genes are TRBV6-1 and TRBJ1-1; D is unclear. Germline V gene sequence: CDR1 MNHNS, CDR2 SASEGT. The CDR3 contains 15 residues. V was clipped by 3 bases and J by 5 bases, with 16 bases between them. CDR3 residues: CASSDARRGKTEAFF. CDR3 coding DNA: TGTGCCAGCAGTGACGCAAGGCGGGGTAAGACTGAAGCTTTCTTT.